Listed below are T cell receptor beta chains from one sample, sequenced in a study of blood T cell repertoires in COVID-19. Data came from immunoSEQ multiplex PCR; TCRdb stores just in-frame clones and leaves some out. Among about 370,000 clones listed, roughly nine tenths were seen once. Specimen: PBMCs or T cells enriched from blood (not recorded which). The receptors come from a woman in her 30s who had recovered from COVID-19. Each CDR3 is given with its conserved first and last residue. D genes are given only for firm matches. Clone size is given for some rows only: seen once, a few or many times, or a class if the clone is expanded.

J,V,D,size,length,CDR3,DNA
TRBJ2-7,TRBV4-2,TRBD2,.,19,CASSQDPYRLAGETYEQYF,TGTGCCAGCAGCCAAGATCCCTATCGACTAGCGGGAGAGACCTACGAGCAGTACTTC
TRBJ2-5,TRBV6-5,TRBD2,.,15,CASSYLAGGGETQYF,TGTGCCAGCAGTTATTTGGCGGGGGGGGGAGAGACCCAGTACTTC
TRBJ1-3,TRBV15,.,.,17,CATSSEHRSSSGNTIYF,TGTGCCACCAGCAGTGAACACAGGTCCTCGTCTGGAAACACCATATATTTT
TRBJ1-6,TRBV27,.,once,12,CASSTSAAPLHF,TGTGCCAGCAGCACCTCCGCGGCACCCCTCCACTTT
TRBJ2-3,TRBV7-9,TRBD2,.,16,CASSSGAGGRTDTQYF,TGTGCCAGCAGCTCGGGGGCGGGGGGACGCACAGATACGCAGTATTTT
TRBJ2-6,TRBV7-9,TRBD2,.,18,CASSFPLAGGIVANVLTF,TGTGCCAGCAGCTTTCCACTAGCGGGGGGGATAGTAGCCAACGTCCTGACTTTC
TRBJ2-7,TRBV5-4,TRBD2,.,16,CASSLAVGTSVYEQYF,TGTGCCAGCAGCTTGGCCGTCGGGACTAGCGTCTACGAGCAGTACTTC
TRBJ1-1,TRBV29-1,TRBD1,.,13,CSVEDLGDRGHTF,TGCAGCGTTGAAGATCTTGGGGACAGGGGGCACACATTT
TRBJ1-1,TRBV7-2,.,.,16,CASSFFGGSGNTEAFF,TGTGCCAGCAGCTTCTTCGGGGGATCCGGGAACACTGAAGCTTTCTTT
TRBJ1-1,TRBV7-3,TRBD1,.,13,CASSLNRGTEAFF,TGTGCCAGCAGCTTAAACAGGGGTACTGAAGCTTTCTTT
TRBJ2-1,TRBV28,TRBD2,once,17,CASRPPTGTSGYNEQFF,TGTGCCAGCAGGCCTCCGACCGGGACTAGCGGATACAATGAGCAGTTCTTC
TRBJ1-6,TRBV28,.,.,15,CASSFGEVYNSPLHF,TGTGCCAGCAGTTTTGGGGAGGTGTATAATTCACCCCTCCACTTT
TRBJ2-1,TRBV5-1,TRBD2,.,17,CASSLGTSGGYYNEQFF,TGCGCCAGCAGCCTCGGGACTAGCGGGGGGTACTACAATGAGCAGTTCTTC
TRBJ2-7,TRBV2,TRBD2,.,13,CARRLAGGHEQYF,TGTGCCAGACGACTAGCGGGGGGCCACGAGCAGTACTTC
TRBJ1-6,TRBV2,.,.,16,CASSEHGSSYNSPLHF,TGTGCCAGCAGTGAGCATGGGAGCTCCTATAATTCACCCCTCCACTTT
TRBJ1-1,TRBV2,TRBD1,.,14,CASSRQGAGTEAFF,TGTGCCAGCAGTCGACAGGGGGCCGGCACTGAAGCTTTCTTT
TRBJ2-5,TRBV7-6,.,.,14,CASSLGGQTETQYF,TGTGCCAGCAGCTTAGGGGGGCAGACGGAGACCCAGTACTTC
TRBJ2-3,TRBV4-3,TRBD2,.,15,CASSQASGVADTQYF,TGCGCCAGCAGCCAAGCTAGCGGGGTAGCAGATACGCAGTATTTT
TRBJ2-2,TRBV7-2,TRBD1,.,17,CASSRQPTGGNTGELFF,TGTGCCAGCAGCCGCCAACCGACAGGGGGTAACACCGGGGAGCTGTTTTTT
TRBJ2-4,TRBV19,TRBD1,.,16,CASSYDRGLGKNIQYF,TGTGCCAGTAGTTACGACAGGGGGCTTGGCAAAAACATTCAGTACTTC
TRBJ2-1,TRBV3-1/TRBV3-2,TRBD2,once,17,CASSQDFGLAGVGEQFF,TGTGCCAGCAGCCAAGATTTCGGACTAGCGGGAGTAGGAGAGCAGTTCTTC
TRBJ2-5,TRBV7-2,TRBD2,.,17,CASSLYTSGKSGETQYF,TGTGCCAGCAGCTTGTACACTAGCGGTAAATCCGGGGAGACCCAGTACTTC
TRBJ1-5,TRBV10-3,.,few,16,CAISESRASGNQPQHF,TGTGCCATCAGTGAGTCGAGGGCGTCTGGCAATCAGCCCCAGCATTTT
TRBJ1-1,TRBV3-1/TRBV3-2,.,.,11,CASSRGGSAFF,TGTGCCAGCAGCAGAGGCGGGTCGGCTTTCTTT
TRBJ2-1,TRBV27,.,.,17,CASRSQGRRERYDEQFF,TGTGCCAGCCGTTCACAGGGGAGGAGGGAGCGGTACGATGAGCAGTTCTTC
TRBJ1-1,TRBV7-9,TRBD1,.,13,CASSSYRGGEAFF,TGTGCCAGCAGCTCCTACAGGGGAGGTGAAGCTTTCTTT
TRBJ2-1,TRBV5-6,TRBD2,.,19,CASSLRLLAGPTNDNEQFF,TGTGCCAGCAGCTTGCGTTTGCTAGCGGGACCCACTAACGACAATGAGCAGTTCTTC
TRBJ1-1,TRBV10-3,.,.,11,CAIRQGEGAFF,TGTGCCATCAGACAGGGTGAGGGAGCTTTCTTT
TRBJ1-1,TRBV27,TRBD1,.,15,CASSSRQGDLTEAFF,TGTGCCAGCAGTTCGAGACAGGGGGATCTCACTGAAGCTTTCTTT
TRBJ1-1,TRBV2,.,.,14,CASSGRGGNTEAFF,TGTGCCAGCAGTGGACGAGGGGGGAACACTGAAGCTTTCTTT
TRBJ1-2,TRBV2,.,.,12,CASSVGYYGYTF,TGTGCCAGCAGTGTGGGCTACTATGGCTACACCTTC
TRBJ1-2,TRBV18,TRBD1,.,17,CASSPTAGTGGADGYTF,TGTGCCAGCTCACCAACGGCCGGGACAGGGGGCGCAGATGGCTACACCTTC
TRBJ1-2,TRBV19,.,many,15,CASTIWAQTDYGYTF,TGTGCCAGTACTATCTGGGCGCAGACAGACTATGGCTACACCTTC
TRBJ1-2,TRBV28,.,.,13,CASSLQQGYGYTF,TGTGCCAGCAGTTTGCAACAGGGCTATGGCTACACCTTC
TRBJ2-7,TRBV7-2,.,once,17,CASSSVAGRRASYEQYF,TGTGCCAGCAGCTCCGTCGCGGGTAGGCGAGCCTCCTACGAGCAGTACTTC
TRBJ2-5,TRBV19,TRBD2,.,14,CASYGGREQETQYF,TGTGCCAGTTATGGCGGGAGGGAACAAGAGACCCAGTACTTC
TRBJ2-7,TRBV30,TRBD2,.,16,CAWSSPETSGYYEQYF,TGTGCCTGGAGTAGCCCGGAGACTAGCGGTTACTACGAGCAGTACTTC
TRBJ2-3,TRBV9,TRBD1,once,15,CASSVFDRGTDTQYF,TGTGCCAGCAGCGTATTTGACAGGGGAACAGATACGCAGTATTTT
TRBJ1-2,TRBV30,TRBD1,.,15,CAWSVGTGYLYGYTF,TGTGCCTGGAGTGTAGGGACAGGGTATTTGTACGGCTACACCTTC
TRBJ2-7,TRBV18,.,.,13,CASSPSPRYEQYF,TGTGCCAGCTCACCATCCCCGAGGTACGAGCAGTACTTC
TRBJ1-4,TRBV4-3,.,.,17,CASSLSPGVGTNEKLFF,TGCGCCAGCAGCCTCTCTCCAGGGGTAGGGACTAATGAAAAACTGTTTTTT
TRBJ2-7,TRBV5-6,.,.,15,CASSSLPQGTYEQYF,TGTGCCAGCAGCTCCCTACCCCAGGGTACCTACGAGCAGTACTTC
TRBJ1-2,TRBV5-1,.,.,13,CASSPQVSNGYTF,TGCGCCAGCAGCCCACAAGTATCGAATGGCTACACCTTC
TRBJ1-1,TRBV30,.,.,13,CAWSVHRAPEAFF,TGTGCCTGGAGTGTCCACAGGGCCCCTGAAGCTTTCTTT
TRBJ1-2,TRBV11-2,TRBD1,.,15,CASSPRTGANYGYTF,TGTGCCAGCAGCCCGCGGACAGGGGCAAACTATGGCTACACCTTC
TRBJ2-7,TRBV7-9,.,.,14,CASSSTSGYYEQYF,TGTGCCAGCAGCTCTACTTCAGGGTACTACGAGCAGTACTTC
TRBJ1-6,TRBV7-2,TRBD1,.,14,CASSLIWDRSPLHF,TGTGCCAGCAGCTTAATTTGGGACAGGTCACCCCTCCACTTT
TRBJ2-1,TRBV10-1,.,.,16,CASSKGGTGSGREQFF,TGCGCCAGCAGCAAAGGGGGTACGGGGTCCGGGCGCGAGCAGTTCTTC
TRBJ2-7,TRBV11-3,TRBD1,.,14,CASSPTGRSYEQYF,TGTGCCAGCAGCCCGACAGGGAGATCGTACGAGCAGTACTTC
TRBJ1-1,TRBV5-1,.,.,14,CASKVVRGNTEAFF,TGCGCCAGCAAGGTAGTTCGAGGGAACACTGAAGCTTTCTTT
TRBJ2-7,TRBV7-8,.,.,14,CASSRTWSYYEQYF,TGTGCCAGCAGCCGGACCTGGAGCTACTACGAGCAGTACTTC